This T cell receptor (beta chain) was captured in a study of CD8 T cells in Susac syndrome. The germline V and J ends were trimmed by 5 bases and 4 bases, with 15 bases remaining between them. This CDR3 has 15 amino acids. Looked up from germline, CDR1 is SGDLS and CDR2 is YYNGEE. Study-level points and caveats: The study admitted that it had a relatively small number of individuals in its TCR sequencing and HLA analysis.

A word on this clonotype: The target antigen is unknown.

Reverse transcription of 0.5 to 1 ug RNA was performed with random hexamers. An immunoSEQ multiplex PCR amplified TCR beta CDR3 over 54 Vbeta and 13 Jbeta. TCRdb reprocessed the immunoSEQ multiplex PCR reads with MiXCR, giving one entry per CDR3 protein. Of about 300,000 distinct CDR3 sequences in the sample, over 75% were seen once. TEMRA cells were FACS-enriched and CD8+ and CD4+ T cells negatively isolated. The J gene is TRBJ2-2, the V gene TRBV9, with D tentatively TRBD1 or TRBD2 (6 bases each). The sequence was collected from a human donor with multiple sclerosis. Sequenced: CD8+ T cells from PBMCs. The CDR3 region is CASSLSGGLTGELFF. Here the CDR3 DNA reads TGTGCCAGCAGTCTCAGTGGGGGGCTCACCGGGGAGCTGTTTTTT. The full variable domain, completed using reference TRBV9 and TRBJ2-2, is DSGVTQTPKHLITATGQRVTLRCSPRSGDLSVYWYQQSLDQGLQFLIQYYNGEERAKGNILERFSAQQFPDLHSELNLSSLELGDSALYFCASSLSGGLTGELFFGEGSRLTVL.